The entry below describes one T cell receptor beta chain. Germline CDR1 is MNHEY and CDR2 is SVGEGT. The CDR3 totals 17 residues. V was cut by 2 bases and J by 5 bases, with 21 bases left in between. These data originate in a study of blood T cell repertoires in COVID-19. As for the study in general: Sites in the United States, Italy and Spain provided acute and convalescent COVID-19 samples. T cells, B-cell-depleted T cells, or PBMCs provided the cDNA or gDNA that served as material.

In the authors' workflow: Estimation of nucleated cell counts relied on the amplification of reference gene primers. This table comes from immunoSEQ multiplex PCR, and its TCRdb copy is limited to in-frame clones, with some not included. The DNA gave D and trimming, while V, J and clone size come from that table. Of around 81,000 clones listed, about 80% were seen once; the top ten hold approximately 14%. The chain couples TRBV6-2 or TRBV6-3 to TRBJ1-1; D remains ambiguous. The TCR originated in a human donor in a cohort sampled during active COVID-19. The sequenced sample consisted of peripheral blood. The CDR3 DNA follows: TGTGCCAGCAGTTACAGTCCGTTCCGCGGGAAAGGGACTGAAGCTTTCTTT. This gives the protein CASSYSPFRGKGTEAFF.